What follows is one TCR beta chain and its context. The data originate from a study of T cell responses to AZD1222 COVID-19 vaccine. Measured with immunoSEQ multiplex PCR; TCRdb has only the in-frame clones, and not every one. The data show about 180,000 clones, around 89% seen once. Per the germline V gene, CDR1 is SQVTM and CDR2 is ANQGSEA. This CDR3 is 11 amino acids long. The V and J ends lost 8 bases and 9 bases respectively, with 14 bases between them. The TCR originated in an adult who received the AZD1222 COVID-19 vaccine. This chain joins TRBV29-1 and TRBJ2-1, with D possibly being TRBD1 or TRBD2 (6 bases each). The specimen was peripheral blood, collected 28 days after the second AZD1222 dose. The CDR3 sequence is CSLGGRGEQFF. The CDR3 bases are TGCAGCCTCGGGGGCCGTGGTGAGCAGTTCTTC.